Listed below are T cell receptor beta chains from one sample, sequenced in a study of blood T cell repertoires in COVID-19. Method: immunoSEQ multiplex PCR; TCRdb's copy keeps in-frame clones and lacks some. The sample has fewer than 250,000 clones, approximately 90% seen once; the top ten hold about 10%. The sample was PBMCs or T cells enriched from blood (not recorded which). The receptors come from a man under 40 who had recovered from COVID-19. Each CDR3 is given with its conserved first and last residue. The D gene is left open where the match is weak. Where a row states a size, it is once, few, many or the class of an expanded clone; other rows omit it.

>TRBJ2-5|TRBV7-3|-|TRBD2
CASSSLEGRGTQYF
TGTGCCAGCAGCTCGTTGGAGGGGAGGGGGACCCAGTACTTC
>TRBJ1-3|TRBV7-2|-|-
CASSLRTLLSGNTIYF
TGTGCCAGCAGCTTACGTACTCTACTCTCTGGAAACACCATATATTTT
>TRBJ1-2|TRBV3-1/TRBV3-2|-|-
CASSQGTIGGRGYTF
TGTGCCAGCAGCCAAGGGACAATCGGGGGGCGAGGCTACACCTTC
>TRBJ1-6|TRBV18|-|-
CASSASPDKNSPLHF
TGTGCCAGCTCAGCTTCCCCGGACAAGAATTCACCCCTCCACTTT
>TRBJ1-1|TRBV7-9|-|-
CASSLIGASTEAFF
TGTGCCAGCAGCTTAATAGGGGCTAGCACTGAAGCTTTCTTT
>TRBJ1-2|TRBV24-1|-|-
CATSGEEVYGYTF
TGTGCCACCAGTGGAGAGGAGGTCTATGGCTACACCTTC
>TRBJ2-3|TRBV5-4|-|-
CASSLAGAGTDTQYF
TGTGCCAGCAGCTTGGCTGGGGCGGGCACAGATACGCAGTATTTT
>TRBJ2-3|TRBV2|-|-
CASSSRIWGTDTQYF
TGTGCCAGCAGTTCTAGAATTTGGGGCACAGATACGCAGTATTTT
>TRBJ1-3|TRBV12-3/TRBV12-4|-|-
CASSKGGAIYF
TGTGCCAGCTCAAAGGGGGGGGCCATATATTTT
>TRBJ1-6|TRBV15|-|-
CATSFKRPAWNSPLHF
TGTGCCACCAGCTTCAAGAGGCCAGCGTGGAATTCACCCCTCCACTTT
>TRBJ1-4|TRBV13|-|TRBD1
CASSSIGTGGNEKLFF
TGTGCCAGCAGCTCAATCGGGACAGGGGGTAATGAAAAACTGTTTTTT
>TRBJ1-3|TRBV7-9|-|TRBD1
CASSRGQGGNTIYF
TGTGCCAGCAGCAGAGGACAGGGAGGAAACACCATATATTTT
>TRBJ2-5|TRBV20-1|-|-
CSARDRETQYF
TGCAGTGCTAGAGATCGGGAGACCCAGTACTTC
>TRBJ2-3|TRBV7-9|-|TRBD2
CASSFGTSDNTQYF
TGTGCCAGCAGCTTCGGGACTAGCGATAATACGCAGTATTTT
>TRBJ1-2|TRBV30|-|-
CAWSETGSVGGYTF
TGTGCCTGGAGTGAAACAGGAAGCGTGGGGGGCTACACCTTC
>TRBJ2-1|TRBV4-3|once|TRBD2
CASSSSGGIDVNEQFF
TGCGCCAGCAGCAGTAGCGGGGGTATCGATGTCAATGAGCAGTTCTTC
>TRBJ2-4|TRBV5-1|-|TRBD1
CASSTDRAIAKNIQYF
TGCGCCAGCAGCACAGACAGGGCAATAGCCAAAAACATTCAGTACTTC
>TRBJ1-1|TRBV9|-|TRBD1
CASSVVRGDRVTPEAFF
TGTGCCAGCAGCGTAGTACGGGGGGACAGGGTTACCCCCGAAGCTTTCTTT
>TRBJ2-7|TRBV5-5|few|-
CASSFTGTYEQYF
TGTGCCAGCAGCTTCACAGGGACATACGAGCAGTACTTC
>TRBJ1-5|TRBV6-5|-|TRBD1
CASSRQGPNQPQHF
TGTGCCAGCAGCAGACAGGGCCCCAATCAGCCCCAGCATTTT
>TRBJ1-2|TRBV4-1|-|-
CASSQAGWRSDGYTF
TGCGCCAGCAGCCAAGCAGGTTGGCGCTCTGATGGCTACACCTTC
>TRBJ2-1|TRBV7-2|-|TRBD2
CASSKAGTSGHNEQFF
TGTGCCAGCAGCAAGGCCGGGACTAGCGGACACAATGAGCAGTTCTTC
>TRBJ2-7|TRBV19|-|-
CASSPGNSYEQYF
TGTGCCAGTAGCCCCGGGAACTCCTACGAGCAGTACTTC
>TRBJ1-5|TRBV7-2|few|-
CASSSDGIGMPQHF
TGTGCCAGCAGCTCCGACGGCATCGGGATGCCCCAGCATTTT
>TRBJ2-7|TRBV3-1/TRBV3-2|-|-
CASSQGAGPSYEQYF
TGTGCCAGCAGCCAAGGTGCGGGACCCTCCTACGAGCAGTACTTC
>TRBJ2-3|TRBV6-5|-|-
CASSYQGTQYF
TGTGCCAGCAGTTATCAGGGGACGCAGTATTTT
>TRBJ1-1|TRBV5-1|-|-
CASSLEGWNTEAFF
TGCGCCAGCAGCTTGGAGGGGTGGAACACTGAAGCTTTCTTT
>TRBJ2-2|TRBV5-4|-|TRBD2
CASSPHSGVYTGELFF
TGTGCCAGCAGCCCCCATAGCGGGGTCTACACCGGGGAGCTGTTTTTT
>TRBJ1-2|TRBV19|-|-
CASSRTDLDYGYTF
TGTGCCAGTAGCCGGACAGATCTGGACTATGGCTACACCTTC
>TRBJ2-7|TRBV25-1|-|-
CASSPRAGDYEQYF
TGTGCCAGCAGTCCCCGGGCAGGGGACTACGAGCAGTACTTC
>TRBJ2-7|TRBV28|-|TRBD2
CASRAGLARDEQYF
TGTGCCAGCAGGGCGGGACTAGCTCGAGACGAGCAGTACTTC
>TRBJ1-5|TRBV20-1|once|-
CSARWGAQHF
TGCAGTGCTAGGTGGGGGGCCCAGCATTTT
>TRBJ2-7|TRBV5-6|-|-
CASSERPSGYEQYF
TGTGCCAGCAGCGAAAGGCCATCCGGGTACGAGCAGTACTTC
>TRBJ1-5|TRBV10-2|-|-
CASSEAGGPQHF
TGCGCCAGCAGTGAGGCGGGAGGGCCCCAGCATTTT
>TRBJ1-6|TRBV20-1|-|TRBD1
CSASRDRDSPLHF
TGCAGTGCTAGTCGGGACAGGGATTCACCCCTCCACTTT
>TRBJ2-5|TRBV18|many|TRBD2
CASSPIRDYGETQYF
TGTGCCAGCTCACCCATCAGGGACTATGGAGAGACCCAGTACTTC
>TRBJ1-2|TRBV4-2|-|-
CASSQESVANYGYTF
TGTGCCAGCAGCCAAGAATCAGTCGCTAACTATGGCTACACCTTC